Sequencing of this TCR beta chain was carried out in a study of spatial heterogeneity in lung cancer (dated by TCRdb to between 2018 and 2020). General notes on the study: More beta-chain than alpha-chain transcripts were consistently detected, likely reflecting higher beta-chain transcript abundance. In the raw uncorrected reads, each unique combination of TCR and UMI appeared on average more than ten times. TCR alpha and beta repertoires were quantitatively compared across multiple tumor regions, matched nontumor lung and blood in non-small cell lung cancer. Nonsynonymous mutation counts, determined by whole-exome sequencing of tumor tissue, were related to features of the TCR repertoire. At surgery, both alpha and beta chains were TCR-sequenced in 200 to 250 tumor regions, fewer than 85 matched nontumor lung samples and around 50 PBMC samples. Broader findings and caveats from the paper: Confirming at a functional level the hypothesis that regional TCRs recognize regional mutations was considered to require additional single-cell paired TCR alpha and beta sequencing. Ubiquitous expanded tumor TCRs were found in blood more often at tumor resection than at routine follow-up.

A word on this clonotype: This clone's antigen is unknown. The record has no base qualities; no much larger clone is one base away.

The time point label, read with the paper, signifies: sample taken at primary tumor resection. TCR sequencing used whole RNA extracted from tumor and nontumor lung tissue, or from cryopreserved PBMC samples, without cell sorting. Samples were obtained from approximately 72 patients with early-stage, untreated non-small cell lung cancer from the lung TRACERx cohort. Only patients with enough RNA available from two or more tumor regions were chosen for TCR sequencing. From its cysteine to its phenylalanine, the CDR3 spans 14 amino acids. Here the CDR3 DNA is all that survives: 42 bases in frame from base 1. The V end loses 2 bases and the J end loses 8 bases, and a stretch of 15 bases separates them. CDR1 and CDR2 (MGHRA, YSYEKL) derive from the germline V gene. The library relied on 5' RACE. The sequencer was a NextSeq 500. In the TCR library protocol, a unique molecular identifier was attached to each TCR cDNA molecule so that PCR and sequencing errors could be corrected. Turning to the authors' computational methods: TCR identification, UMI-based error correction and CDR3 extraction were performed with Decombinator tools. TCRs above a frequency of 2 per 1,000, corresponding to the top 1% of the tumor frequency distribution, were defined as expanded. Renyi diversity was computed with the R vegan package after each repertoire had been subsampled 100 times to 5,000 TCRs. CDR3 similarity networks were constructed using string-kernel similarity of amino acid triplets, with links drawn between CDR3s whose pairwise similarity was above 0.82. TCRdb cleaned the public reads at Q25 with fastp, built clones with MiXCR and kept in-frame beta chains. Here each entry gathers all rows of one CDR3 protein and keeps the most common genes and DNA. These V and J calls derive from TCRdb rather than the authors' analysis. The sample table lists 9,500 to 12,000 distinct CDR3 sequences, approximately 24% of them with a count of one. The ten largest make up 25% to 35% of the sample.

The receptor's source is a female donor with early-stage non-small cell lung cancer. The source material was PBMCs, sampled at surgery. This receptor chain uses TRBV4-1 and TRBJ1-2, with a tentative D gene TRBD1 over 6 matching bases. The CDR3 sequence is CASSQPGQPGGYTF. The nucleotide sequence reads as follows: TGCGCCAGCAGCCAACCCGGACAGCCCGGGGGCTACACCTTC.